These 21 T cell receptor beta chains originate from one sample sequenced in a study of T-cell reconstitution after alpha-beta-depleted transplantation in children (dated by TCRdb to the mid-2010s). To prepare the library, PCR was applied. TCRdb lists the instrument as Illumina HiSeq 2500. TCR library preparation used molecular barcoding, with unique molecular identifiers applied to normalize quantification of the TCRbeta repertoire. The raw public reads went through TCRdb reprocessing: fastp at Q25, MiXCR clone calling, in-frame beta chains kept. Each entry merges the rows of one CDR3 protein and shows their most common DNA and genes. This sample lists some 640,000 distinct CDR3 sequences; roughly 17% were detected once. Approximately 1% of the sample lies in the top ten. The specimen comprised PBMCs from the stem cell graft donor, sampled from the stem cell graft. These receptors all come from a human donor who donated a stem cell graft to a child with acute myeloid leukemia.

This clonotype was observed a handful of times. The chain recombines TRBV20-1 with TRBJ2-7, with a tentative D call TRBD1 (5 bases). The CDR3 is 12 amino acids. V lost 3 bases and J 4 bases, leaving 10 bases between the germline ends. Germline CDR1 DFQATT, CDR2 SNEGSKA (reference sequence). The CDR3 spells CSASGPGYEQYV. As DNA, the CDR3 is TGCAGTGCTAGCGGGCCAGGGTACGAGCAGTACGTC.

This clonotype was recorded many times. The rearrangement joins TRBV15 to TRBJ1-1; D not certain. The CDR3 spans 15 residues. Germline loops: CDR1 LNHNV, CDR2 YYDKDF (reference sequence). Trimming cost V 0 bases and J 6 bases, with 14 bases left between them. CDR3 sequence (DNA): TGTGCCACCAGCAGAGATCGGGTAGGTCCCGCTGAAGCTTTCTTT. Translating it yields CATSRDRVGPAEAFF.

This clonotype was counted ten times or more. V gene TRBV5-1 combines with J gene TRBJ2-3; D is ambiguous. CDR1 is SGHRS and CDR2 is YFSETQ in the germline V gene. The ends were cut back, 0 bases at V and 0 bases at J, with 8 bases in the middle. This CDR3 comprises 15 residues. The CDR3 DNA is TGCGCCAGCAGCTTGGATGCGGCTAGCACAGATACGCAGTATTTT. This encodes CASSLDAASTDTQYF.

The J gene is TRBJ2-1, the V gene TRBV7-2, with 13 nucleotides matching TRBD2. Germline CDR1 and CDR2: SGHTA and FQGNSA. The length of the CDR3 is 15 residues. With V trimmed by 8 bases and J by 5 bases, 6 bases remained unmatched. CDR3 in amino acids: CASGRTSGGHNEQFF. The CDR3 nucleotides read TGTGCCAGCGGTAGGACTAGCGGGGGTCACAATGAGCAGTTCTTC.

CDR3 protein: CASSEALWRGHEQYV. CDR3 nucleotides: TGTGCCAGCAGTGAAGCTCTATGGAGGGGACACGAGCAGTACGTC. The chain joins TRBV25-1 to TRBJ2-7, with TRBD2 as a possible D gene (6 bases). Between the trimmed V and J ends, which lost 2 bases and 5 bases, there was a span of 16 bases. Germline loops: CDR1 MGHDK, CDR2 SYGVNS. The CDR3 is made up of 15 amino acids.

Ten or more counts support this clonotype. The chain combines TRBV20-1 with TRBJ1-3; the D is unclear. Germline CDR1 and CDR2: DFQATT and SNEGSKA (reference sequence). V was cut by 0 bases and J by 1 base, with 16 bases left in between. CDR3 size: 17 residues. The CDR3 bases are TGCAGTGCTAGAGATCAGGTGGTGGTAGGGTCTGGAAACACCATATATTTT. Translated, it gives CSARDQVVVGSGNTIYF.

This clonotype was recorded many times. The chain combines TRBV12-3 or TRBV12-4 with TRBJ2-7; D unresolved. The CDR3 loop spans 12 amino acids. V was shortened by 7 bases and J by 6 bases, with 13 bases between the two germline ends. Here the CDR3 reads CASIGPNSEQYF. The CDR3, as DNA: TGTGCCAGCATTGGACCAAACTCCGAGCAGTACTTC.

This clonotype occurred many times. The V gene is TRBV20-1, the J gene TRBJ2-2; D is perhaps TRBD1 (5 bases). V lost 3 bases and J lost 6, with 8 bases in between. Germline V lookup: CDR1 DFQATT, CDR2 SNEGSKA (reference sequence). CDR3 length: 12 residues. The CDR3 loop reads CSARQGPGELFF. Written as DNA, the CDR3 is TGCAGTGCTAGGCAGGGTCCCGGGGAGCTGTTTTTT.

This clonotype turned up a few times. This sequence joins TRBV12-3 or TRBV12-4 and TRBJ2-2, with D uncertain. The CDR3 length is 14 residues. V lost 2 bases to trimming and J lost 3 bases, with 7 bases between them. CDR3 in DNA: TGTGCCAGCAGTTTAACCAGATACACCGGGGAGCTGTTTTTT. Residues: CASSLTRYTGELFF.

This chain uses TRBV21-1 with TRBJ1-5. TRBV21-1 is deemed a pseudogene. This CDR3 spans 16 amino acids. The CDR3 reads CASSKEEGKSNQPQHF. The CDR3, as DNA: TGTGCCAGCAGCAAAGAGGAGGGCAAGAGCAATCAGCCCCAGCATTTT.

At least ten counts were recorded for this clonotype. The chain joins TRBV20-1 to TRBJ2-7; TRBD1 matches at 7 bases. Germline V lookup: CDR1 DFQATT, CDR2 SNEGSKA (reference sequence). This CDR3 is built from 13 residues. The V segment lost 6 bases and the J segment 3 bases; nucleotides outside the gene matches: 8. The CDR3 nucleotides read TGCAGTGCAGCCCGTGCAGGGGGCTACGAGCAGTACGTC. It translates to CSAARAGGYEQYV.

The chain's CDR3 is CASSEFPAGKNEKLFF. The CDR3, as DNA: TGTGCCAGCAGTGAATTCCCAGCAGGGAAGAATGAAAAACTGTTTTTT. The chain has TRBV25-1 and TRBJ1-4; D possibly corresponds to TRBD1 (5 bases). V lost 1 base and J lost 5, with 14 bases in between. CDR1 is MGHDK, CDR2 SYGVNS, per germline. This CDR3 spans 16 amino acids.

This clonotype was observed a handful of times. J is TRBJ1-2 and V is TRBV20-1, with D unresolved. Germline CDR1 DFQATT, CDR2 SNEGSKA (reference sequence). V was shortened by 6 bases and J by 4 bases, with 18 bases between the two germline ends. The CDR3 is 14 amino acids. The CDR3 bases are TGCAGTGCAGACGCTGTAGGGAACGGCTATGGCTACACCTTC. As protein: CSADAVGNGYGYTF.

This clonotype was seen at least ten times. V usage is TRBV20-1 and J usage is TRBJ1-5, with D possibly TRBD1 on 6 matching bases. CDR3 size: 14 residues. Trimming removed 4 bases at V and 2 bases at J, with 12 bases between. From germline, CDR1 is DFQATT and CDR2 SNEGSKA (reference sequence). The CDR3 loop is CSATQGRGNQPQHF. The CDR3 coding sequence is TGCAGTGCTACACAGGGAAGGGGCAATCAGCCCCAGCATTTT.

This clonotype has more than one count but fewer than ten. The CDR3 DNA sequence: TGTGCCAGCTCACGACAGGGGAGAGGAGAGACCCAGTACTTC. Its translation is CASSRQGRGETQYF. V and J are TRBV25-1 and TRBJ2-5; 8 nucleotides line up with TRBD1. V trimming: 8 bases; J trimming: 4 bases; junction bases outside the gene matches: 9. Per germline, CDR1 MGHDK and CDR2 SYGVNS. The CDR3 extends over 14 amino acids.

This clonotype came up a few times. The chain couples TRBV6-2 or TRBV6-3 to TRBJ2-7; a weak D match, TRBD2 (5 bases). CDR3 size: 12 residues. Germline values: CDR1 MNHEY, CDR2 SVGEGT. Trimming removed 4 bases from V and 7 bases from J, with 11 bases in between. CDR3 in amino acids: CASSSRGAEQYF. CDR3 nucleotide sequence: TGTGCCAGCAGTTCCCGGGGAGCGGAGCAGTACTTC.

The sample holds many counts of this clonotype. The chain employs TRBV20-1 and TRBJ1-1, with TRBD1 matching 11 bases. The CDR3 spans 15 residues. V gave up 6 bases and J gave up 1 base; unmatched junction bases: 7. Germline values: CDR1 DFQATT, CDR2 SNEGSKA (reference sequence). The CDR3 reads CSAFGDRGGNTEAFF. The DNA for the CDR3 is TGCAGTGCCTTTGGGGACAGGGGGGGGAACACTGAAGCTTTCTTT.

The sample holds a few counts of this clonotype. The V call is TRBV12-3 or TRBV12-4, the J call TRBJ1-1; D call uncertain. V was clipped by 6 bases and J by 8 bases, with 10 bases between them. The length of the CDR3 is 11 residues. CDR3 bases: TGTGCCAGCAGCCAAAGATCGGAAGCTTTCTTT. Its protein is CASSQRSEAFF.

This clonotype was counted ten times or more. The rearrangement links TRBV20-1 to TRBJ2-3; D possibly corresponds to TRBD2 (5 bases). Looked up from germline, CDR1 is DFQATT and CDR2 is SNEGSKA (reference sequence). CDR3 length: 15 residues. The V end was cut by 8 bases, the J end by 0 bases, with 18 bases between. CDR3: CSPQTGRGSTDTQYF. DNA of the CDR3: TGCAGTCCCCAGACGGGCCGGGGAAGCACAGATACGCAGTATTTT.

V is TRBV4-2 and J is TRBJ1-1; possible D gene TRBD1, 6 bases. The CDR3 is 15 amino acids. V was pared by 0 bases and J by 3 bases, with 11 bases between. Germline lookup yields CDR1 LGHNA and CDR2 YNFKEQ. The CDR3 DNA sequence: TGTGCCAGCAGCCAAGATTGGTCAGGGGACACTGAAGCTTTCTTT. Its protein product is CASSQDWSGDTEAFF.

This clonotype was recorded many times. The rearrangement uses TRBV20-1 and TRBJ1-6; a weak D match, TRBD1 (6 bases). The V gene lost 6 bases and the J gene lost 7 bases, with 13 bases spanning the gap. The CDR3 is 13 residues long. CDR1 and CDR2 (germline): DFQATT, SNEGSKA (reference sequence). The CDR3 sequence: CSARTASNSPLHF. The CDR3, as DNA: TGCAGTGCGAGGACAGCGTCCAATTCACCCCTCCACTTT.